The sequence of this T cell receptor beta chain was determined in a study of T-cell memory formation after mild COVID-19. From the 5' RACE reads, TCRdb called clonotypes with MiXCR, one entry per CDR3 protein. Of around 180,000 distinct CDR3 sequences in the sample, 15% to 20% were seen once. Material for sequencing was PBMCs or a T cell subset sorted from them (not recorded which). This TCR derives from an adult woman who had mild COVID-19 (a few samples of this study predate the infection). Cell type and time point are not known.

The CDR3 loop is CASSHGLTSTDTQYF. The CDR3 region has the DNA TGTGCCAGCAGCCACGGACTAACCAGCACAGATACGCAGTATTTT. The chain combines TRBV11-3 with TRBJ2-3, with a tentative D call TRBD2 (6 bases). The germline V gene has CDR1 SGHNT and CDR2 YENEEA. This CDR3 has 15 amino acids. The V end lost 5 bases, the J end lost 0 bases, and 12 bases lay between the germline ends.